This TCR beta chain was recovered during a study of T-cell reconstitution after alpha-beta-depleted transplantation in children. The table lists this clonotype with many counts. Germline V gene sequence: CDR1 SSHAT, CDR2 FNYEAQ (reference sequence). V was trimmed by 5 bases and J by 2 bases, leaving 21 bases between them. CDR3 size: 17 residues. The TCRbeta library incorporated unique molecular identifiers. TCRdb analysed the PCR reads with MiXCR anew, one entry per CDR3 protein. The repertoire holds about 640,000 distinct CDR3 sequences, with roughly 17% as singletons. This TCR derives from a human donor who donated a stem cell graft to a child with acute myeloid leukemia. The chain recombines TRBV7-7 with TRBJ2-5; the D gene is possibly TRBD1 (6 bases). Sequencing was performed on PBMCs from the stem cell graft donor, taken from the stem cell graft. In nucleotides, the CDR3 is TGTGCCAGCAGCCCAGCCCGGACAGCGTCTGCTCAAGAGACCCAGTACTTC. Translation gives CASSPARTASAQETQYF.